This T cell receptor beta chain comes out of a study of T-cell reconstitution after alpha-beta-depleted transplantation in children. Study conclusions and caveats: The authors attributed T-cell counts and diversity one year after transplant mostly to newly produced T cells. By about two months after transplant, alpha-beta T cells reportedly arose from several hundred graft clones that had expanded.

Germline CDR1 and CDR2: SGHDT and YYEEEE. The length of the CDR3 is 16 residues. Trimming left V 1 base short and J 4 bases short, with 17 bases between. This clonotype came up once. The antigen is undetermined. Unique molecular identifiers were used in preparing the TCRbeta library. TCRdb passed the PCR reads through MiXCR, listing each CDR3 protein once. The sample holds approximately 500,000 distinct CDR3 sequences, roughly 27% seen once. The starting material was PBMCs, obtained before TCRalphabeta/CD19-depleted stem cell transplant. The chain joins TRBV5-6 to TRBJ2-5; possibly TRBD1 or TRBD2 for D (6 bases each). This receptor was identified in a boy under two years old with Wiskott-Aldrich syndrome, due to receive a stem cell transplant. CDR3 protein: CASSLLGGGTGETQYF. Written as DNA, the CDR3 is TGTGCCAGCAGCTTGCTTGGAGGGGGAACAGGAGAGACCCAGTACTTC.